This is a list of T cell receptor beta chains from one sample in a study of blood T cell repertoires in COVID-19. Some clones are missing from TCRdb's copy, which holds only in-frame ones; the method was immunoSEQ multiplex PCR. The table includes about 270,000 clones, roughly 86% detected once. Material for sequencing was PBMCs or T cells enriched from blood (not recorded which). Every receptor here comes from a woman aged 25 to 39 who had recovered from COVID-19. CDR3s include the opening cysteine and the closing phenylalanine or tryptophan. Fields, in order: J gene, D gene, clone size, V gene, CDR3 DNA, CDR3 protein. The D gene is left open where the match is weak. Size tells how often a clone was seen (once, few, many) or the class of an expanded clone, and some rows leave it out.

J: TRBJ2-3; D: -; size: -; V: TRBV6-9; DNA: TGTGCCAGCAGTATACAGAGCACAGATACGCAGTATTTT; CDR3: CASSIQSTDTQYF
J: TRBJ1-1; D: -; size: -; V: TRBV27; DNA: TGTGCCAGCAGTTCAGGGTGGGCTGAAGCTTTCTTT; CDR3: CASSSGWAEAFF
J: TRBJ2-3; D: -; size: -; V: TRBV4-1; DNA: TGCGCCAGCAGCCAGGAGACAGTAGCCCACGGCCGAGATACGCAGTATTTT; CDR3: CASSQETVAHGRDTQYF
J: TRBJ2-7; D: TRBD1; size: -; V: TRBV6-5; DNA: TGTGCCAGCAGTCTATGGGGACAGGGATACGAGCAGTACTTC; CDR3: CASSLWGQGYEQYF
J: TRBJ1-2; D: TRBD1; size: -; V: TRBV15; DNA: TGTGCCACCAGCAGCCTCCGGGACAGGGACTATGGCTACACCTTC; CDR3: CATSSLRDRDYGYTF
J: TRBJ2-1; D: -; size: once; V: TRBV11-3; DNA: TGTGCCAGCAGCTTAGAGGCATGGAGCGATGAGCAGTTCTTC; CDR3: CASSLEAWSDEQFF
J: TRBJ2-3; D: TRBD2; size: -; V: TRBV6-4; DNA: TGTGCCAGCAGTGACTCAGGAGGCGGCGGGGGGCCAGATACGCAGTATTTT; CDR3: CASSDSGGGGGPDTQYF
J: TRBJ1-1; D: TRBD1; size: -; V: TRBV9; DNA: TGTGCCAGCAGCTACGGGACAGAGAACACTGAAGCTTTCTTT; CDR3: CASSYGTENTEAFF
J: TRBJ2-3; D: TRBD2; size: -; V: TRBV5-1; DNA: TGCGCCAGCAGCCCTGGACTAGCGGTCACAGATACGCAGTATTTT; CDR3: CASSPGLAVTDTQYF
J: TRBJ2-2; D: -; size: -; V: TRBV30; DNA: TGTGCCTGGAACACGGGATGGGGGCACACCGGGGAGCTGTTTTTT; CDR3: CAWNTGWGHTGELFF
J: TRBJ1-5; D: -; size: -; V: TRBV27; DNA: TGTGCCAGCAGTTCCCATGAGGGGGTCCCAGGTGCTCAGCCCCAGCATTTT; CDR3: CASSSHEGVPGAQPQHF
J: TRBJ2-7; D: -; size: -; V: TRBV3-1/TRBV3-2; DNA: TGTGCCACCACAGACAGCTCCTACGAGCAGTACTTC; CDR3: CATTDSSYEQYF
J: TRBJ2-7; D: -; size: -; V: TRBV7-9; DNA: TGTGCCAGCAGCGAAACCGGGACTCACTACTCCTACGAGCAGTACTTC; CDR3: CASSETGTHYSYEQYF
J: TRBJ2-7; D: TRBD1; size: -; V: TRBV5-5; DNA: TGTGCCAGCAGCTGGGGACAGAACTACGAGCAGTACTTC; CDR3: CASSWGQNYEQYF
J: TRBJ1-4; D: -; size: -; V: TRBV5-8; DNA: TGTGCCAGCAGCTTGGGCGGGACTCTTAATGAAAAACTGTTTTTT; CDR3: CASSLGGTLNEKLFF
J: TRBJ2-7; D: TRBD2; size: once; V: TRBV27; DNA: TGTGCCAGCAGTTGGGATGTTCTAGCGGGAGTTCGCGAGCAGTACTTC; CDR3: CASSWDVLAGVREQYF
J: TRBJ2-4; D: TRBD1; size: -; V: TRBV9; DNA: TGTGCCAGCAGCGTAGGCCGGACAGGGGACATTCAGTACTTC; CDR3: CASSVGRTGDIQYF
J: TRBJ2-5; D: TRBD2; size: -; V: TRBV7-3; DNA: TGTGCCAGCAGCTCCCTGGAGGATAGCGGGGGGGCGTTGGAGACCCAGTACTTC; CDR3: CASSSLEDSGGALETQYF
J: TRBJ2-7; D: TRBD1; size: -; V: TRBV7-3; DNA: TGTGCCAGCAGCTTAGACAGGGGGTACGAGCAGTACTTC; CDR3: CASSLDRGYEQYF
J: TRBJ1-1; D: -; size: few; V: TRBV27; DNA: TGTGCCAGCAGTCACGCCAAATACCGGGTCCGGGACACTGAAGCTTTCTTT; CDR3: CASSHAKYRVRDTEAFF
J: TRBJ2-7; D: TRBD1; size: -; V: TRBV18; DNA: TGTGCCAGCTCACCGACAGGGCCCGAGCAGTACTTC; CDR3: CASSPTGPEQYF
J: TRBJ1-2; D: TRBD1; size: -; V: TRBV7-9; DNA: TGTGCCAGCAGCCCATTTCGGACAGGTACCGATGGCTACACCTTC; CDR3: CASSPFRTGTDGYTF
J: TRBJ2-3; D: -; size: -; V: TRBV5-1; DNA: TGCGCCAGCAGCTCCGACAGGGAGGGCACAGATACGCAGTATTTT; CDR3: CASSSDREGTDTQYF
J: TRBJ2-2; D: -; size: -; V: TRBV9; DNA: TGTGCCAGCAGCGTAGAAGGGGGCGTAGCGGCCTGGGAGCTGTTTTTT; CDR3: CASSVEGGVAAWELFF
J: TRBJ1-2; D: -; size: -; V: TRBV7-9; DNA: TGTGCCAGCAGCTTACCAGGCGCCGTCTATGGCTACACCTTC; CDR3: CASSLPGAVYGYTF
J: TRBJ1-4; D: TRBD1; size: -; V: TRBV18; DNA: TGTGCCAGCTCCCGGGACAGGTCTAATGAAAAACTGTTTTTT; CDR3: CASSRDRSNEKLFF
J: TRBJ2-7; D: -; size: -; V: TRBV18; DNA: TGTGCCAGCTCTATCCGTTCTGGGGCGTTCGACGAGCAGTACTTC; CDR3: CASSIRSGAFDEQYF
J: TRBJ2-1; D: -; size: -; V: TRBV6-4; DNA: TGTGCCAGCAGTGCTGATGACAGGTACAATGAGCAGTTCTTC; CDR3: CASSADDRYNEQFF
J: TRBJ1-4; D: -; size: -; V: TRBV27; DNA: TGTGCCAGCAGTCCCCTAATTAATGAAAAACTGTTTTTT; CDR3: CASSPLINEKLFF
J: TRBJ1-3; D: -; size: -; V: TRBV5-4; DNA: TGTGCCAGCAGTCAGGGGAGCTCTGGAAACACCATATATTTT; CDR3: CASSQGSSGNTIYF
J: TRBJ1-1; D: TRBD1; size: -; V: TRBV5-1; DNA: TGCGCCAGCAGCTCCGGGACAGGGAACACTGAAGCTTTCTTT; CDR3: CASSSGTGNTEAFF
J: TRBJ2-7; D: -; size: once; V: TRBV3-1/TRBV3-2; DNA: TGTGCCAGCAGCCAGCGCTACGAGCAGTACTTC; CDR3: CASSQRYEQYF
J: TRBJ2-7; D: -; size: -; V: TRBV7-8; DNA: TGTGCCAGCAGCTCCGGCACCCCTCGGGGTTCCTACGAGCAGTACTTC; CDR3: CASSSGTPRGSYEQYF
J: TRBJ2-1; D: TRBD2; size: -; V: TRBV20-1; DNA: TGCAGTGCTAGTCCGTTTCTAGCGGGGGGGCAGAATGAGCAGTTCTTC; CDR3: CSASPFLAGGQNEQFF
J: TRBJ1-1; D: TRBD1; size: once; V: TRBV7-2; DNA: TGTGCCAGCAGAAGAGGGACAGGGAACACTGAAGCTTTCTTT; CDR3: CASRRGTGNTEAFF
J: TRBJ2-7; D: TRBD2; size: -; V: TRBV6-5; DNA: TGTGCTAGCCGCGTCGGGACTACCGATACCTACGAGCAGTACTTC; CDR3: CASRVGTTDTYEQYF
J: TRBJ2-3; D: -; size: -; V: TRBV6-4; DNA: TGTGCCAGCAGCCAAGAGACAGTCACAGATACGCAGTATTTT; CDR3: CASSQETVTDTQYF
J: TRBJ1-2; D: TRBD1; size: -; V: TRBV7-9; DNA: TGTGCCAGCAGCTTGGGACAGAATAACTATGGCTACACCTTC; CDR3: CASSLGQNNYGYTF
J: TRBJ2-5; D: TRBD2; size: -; V: TRBV5-1; DNA: TGCGCCAGCAGCTTGGCCGGGACTAGCGGCCAAGAGACCCAGTACTTC; CDR3: CASSLAGTSGQETQYF
J: TRBJ2-7; D: -; size: -; V: TRBV28; DNA: TGTGCCAGCAGTCAAATCCAGGGGGTTGCGGATTCTAGCGTTTACTACGAGCAGTACTTC; CDR3: CASSQIQGVADSSVYYEQYF
J: TRBJ1-2; D: TRBD1; size: -; V: TRBV4-1; DNA: TGCGCCAGCAGCCAAGAGGGACAGCCCATTAATCGCTACACCTTC; CDR3: CASSQEGQPINRYTF
J: TRBJ1-2; D: TRBD1; size: -; V: TRBV2; DNA: TGTGCCAGCAGTGAGCCGACAGGGGGAAGGGGCTACACCTTC; CDR3: CASSEPTGGRGYTF
J: TRBJ2-1; D: -; size: -; V: TRBV10-3; DNA: TGTGCCATCAAGGCGGCGGGGAATGAGCAGTTCTTC; CDR3: CAIKAAGNEQFF
J: TRBJ2-7; D: TRBD1; size: -; V: TRBV11-1; DNA: TGTGCCAGCAGCCCCGGACAGGGGGCCACCTACGAGCAGTACTTC; CDR3: CASSPGQGATYEQYF
J: TRBJ1-1; D: TRBD1; size: -; V: TRBV9; DNA: TGTGCCAGCAGCGACAGGGGTGCTGAAGCTTTCTTT; CDR3: CASSDRGAEAFF
J: TRBJ1-2; D: TRBD1; size: -; V: TRBV6-5; DNA: TGTGCCAGCAGTTACGGGACAGGCGAGTATGGCTACACCTTC; CDR3: CASSYGTGEYGYTF
J: TRBJ1-1; D: TRBD1; size: -; V: TRBV5-6; DNA: TGTGCCAGCAGCCCCACCGGGACAGGACGAACTGAAGCTTTCTTT; CDR3: CASSPTGTGRTEAFF
J: TRBJ1-4; D: -; size: -; V: TRBV5-1; DNA: TGCGCCAGCGGGGTACAGGGTTCAGGGAATGAAAAACTGTTTTTT; CDR3: CASGVQGSGNEKLFF
J: TRBJ2-6; D: TRBD1; size: -; V: TRBV7-3; DNA: TGTGCCAGCAGCTTAGATTCACAGGGGATAAGCTTCTCTGGGGCCAACGTCCTGACTTTC; CDR3: CASSLDSQGISFSGANVLTF
J: TRBJ1-2; D: -; size: -; V: TRBV9; DNA: TGTGCCAGCCAGAGGGGTGACAGGCTCATCGGGGGCTACACCTTC; CDR3: CASQRGDRLIGGYTF